Given below is one T cell receptor (beta chain) in context. Antigen specificity is unknown. Using genomic DNA as the template, TCR beta VDJ and CDR3 profiling was carried out. TCRdb recomputed calls from the reads with MiXCR, one row per CDR3 protein. The sample shows some 190,000 distinct CDR3 sequences, less than 70% of them seen only once. These data belong to a study of CD8+CD57+ T cells in acquired aplastic anemia. Study information: Healthy donor CD4+ cell samples had a mean of roughly 10 million reads. Overall study results and limits: There were some 30 CD8+ CDR3 sequences that occurred in both patients and controls. A significant difference in CD8+ Simpson's diversity between patients and controls was not found.

Germline CDR1 and CDR2: LNHNV and YYDKDF (reference sequence). With 5 bases removed from V and 2 bases from J, the gap between germline ends came to 11 bases. CDR3 length equals 14 residues. The rearrangement joins TRBV15 to TRBJ2-3; the D gene could be TRBD1 or TRBD2 (5 bases each). The sequence was collected from a human donor in good health, serving as a control. Specimen: sorted CD4+, CD8+, or CD8+CD57+ T cells (not recorded which) from PBMCs. Here the CDR3 reads CATSLGTVTDTQYF. Written as DNA, the CDR3 is TGTGCCACCAGCTTAGGGACCGTCACAGATACGCAGTATTTT.